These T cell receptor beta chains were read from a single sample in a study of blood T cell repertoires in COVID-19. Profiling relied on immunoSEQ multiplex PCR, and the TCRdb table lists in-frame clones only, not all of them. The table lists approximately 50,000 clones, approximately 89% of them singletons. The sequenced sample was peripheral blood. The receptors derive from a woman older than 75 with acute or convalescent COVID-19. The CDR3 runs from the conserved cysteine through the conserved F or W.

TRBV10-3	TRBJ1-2	CAISLTQGRDYGYTF
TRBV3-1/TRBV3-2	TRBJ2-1	CASSRQRGNYNEQFF
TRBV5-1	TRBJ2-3	CASMGGGTGADTQYF
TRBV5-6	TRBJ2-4	CASSLPAGLAKNIQYF
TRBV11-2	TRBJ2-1	CASSFGTINEQFF
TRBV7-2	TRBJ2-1	CASSKMGTVYNEQFF
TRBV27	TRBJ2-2	CASRLWTSGNTGELFF
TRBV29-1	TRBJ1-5	CSVGTGLSNQPQHF
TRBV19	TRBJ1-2	CASSMRGNGYTF
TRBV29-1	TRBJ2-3	CSVGAREGTDTQYF
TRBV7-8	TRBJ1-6	CASSLSHRGNSPLHF
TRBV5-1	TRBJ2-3	CASSPGQGSTDTQYF
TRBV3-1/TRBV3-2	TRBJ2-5	CASSQDFEVTQYF
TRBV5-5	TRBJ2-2	CASSLGGQAGAGELFF
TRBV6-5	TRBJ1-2	CASSPTGGFGGYTF
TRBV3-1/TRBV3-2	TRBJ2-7	CASSLSDRGGEQYF
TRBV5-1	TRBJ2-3	CASSGTSGGALNTQYF
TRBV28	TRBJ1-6	CASSSQRGIGSPLHF
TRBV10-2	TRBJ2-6	CASTREGVSGANVLTF
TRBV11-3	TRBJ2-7	CASSLLEGEQYF
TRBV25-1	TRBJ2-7	CASRPWGDRGDEQYF
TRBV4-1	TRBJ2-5	CASSLDRDAETQYF
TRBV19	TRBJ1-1	CASSIGSTDTEAFF
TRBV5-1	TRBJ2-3	CASSLGTASTDTQYF
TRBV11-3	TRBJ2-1	CASSTGGWDEQFF
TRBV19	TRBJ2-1	CASSIGAGRKNEQFF
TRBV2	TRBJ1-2	CASRWAGSYGYTF
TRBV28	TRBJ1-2	CASRERGRDGYTF
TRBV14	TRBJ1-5	CASSQVGRDSNQPQHF
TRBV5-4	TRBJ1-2	CASSSTLRGGYTF
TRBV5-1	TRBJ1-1	CASSSTEGTEAFF
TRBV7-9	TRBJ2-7	CASSLEQGYEQYF
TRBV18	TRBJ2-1	CASSPLPRLNEQFF
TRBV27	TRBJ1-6	CASSHLGGIVTNSPLHF
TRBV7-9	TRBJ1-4	CASSFATNEKLFF
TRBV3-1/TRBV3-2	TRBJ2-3	CASSQVSVAGSTDTQYF
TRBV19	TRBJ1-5	CASMGGLNQPQHF
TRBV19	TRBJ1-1	CASTRRDRVTEAFF
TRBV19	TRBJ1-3	CASSIGFRGRAAIYF
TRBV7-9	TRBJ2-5	CASSFGETQYF
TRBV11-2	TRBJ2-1	CASSTPDREGNEQFF
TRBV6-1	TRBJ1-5	CASSESLWGDGQPQHF
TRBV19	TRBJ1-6	CASSQGVYNSPLHF